A selection of T cell receptor beta chains follows, all from one sample in a study of blood T cell repertoires in COVID-19. Produced via immunoSEQ multiplex PCR; TCRdb's table is partial and in-frame only. This sample carries tens of thousands of clones, about 91% of them seen once, and the ten largest clones take 4.9%. Sequenced sample: peripheral blood. These receptors were collected from a man aged 60 to 69 with active COVID-19. The CDR3 runs from the conserved cysteine through the conserved F or W. Fields, in order: J gene, clone size, V gene, D gene, CDR3 protein. A D gene is named only where the DNA matches it firmly. For some rows the clone size is stated as once, few or many, or as a class when expanded; others skip it.

j_call: TRBJ2-7; clone_size: .; v_call: TRBV27; d_call: TRBD1; cdr3_aa: CASSLLPGQSYEQYF
j_call: TRBJ2-7; clone_size: .; v_call: TRBV2; d_call: TRBD1; cdr3_aa: CASSWDRVGGYEQYF
j_call: TRBJ2-5; clone_size: .; v_call: TRBV7-2; d_call: .; cdr3_aa: CASSLGRVETQYF
j_call: TRBJ1-1; clone_size: .; v_call: TRBV9; d_call: .; cdr3_aa: CASSITGIGTEAFF
j_call: TRBJ1-2; clone_size: once; v_call: TRBV9; d_call: .; cdr3_aa: CASSARGTGVKHGYTF
j_call: TRBJ2-1; clone_size: .; v_call: TRBV19; d_call: TRBD1; cdr3_aa: CASTGTRTGGSYNEQFF
j_call: TRBJ2-1; clone_size: .; v_call: TRBV6-6; d_call: .; cdr3_aa: CASTPGSSYNEQFF
j_call: TRBJ2-2; clone_size: .; v_call: TRBV30; d_call: TRBD2; cdr3_aa: CACTRLAGGVGELFF
j_call: TRBJ1-1; clone_size: .; v_call: TRBV2; d_call: .; cdr3_aa: CASTVDSSNTEAFF
j_call: TRBJ1-4; clone_size: .; v_call: TRBV19; d_call: .; cdr3_aa: CASSHGGGNEKLFF